A single sample gave rise to the 16 T cell receptor beta chains below, sequenced in a study of OX40 agonist ivuxolimab in advanced cancers. Sequencing was performed with immunoSEQ multiplex PCR; in TCRdb, only in-frame clones are kept and a portion is missing. The table has about 48,000 clones, 80% to 85% seen once. This sample comprised CD4+ or CD8+ T cells sorted from blood, obtained in a trial of the OX40 agonist ivuxolimab. These receptors came from an adult with an advanced solid tumor such as melanoma, head and neck, liver or kidney cancer.

This chain uses TRBV5-1 with TRBJ2-5, with unresolved D. Trimming cost V 0 bases and J 4 bases, with 7 bases left between them. The CDR3 runs to 13 residues. The V gene's germline CDR1 is SGHRS and CDR2 YFSETQ. The CDR3 DNA sequence: TGCGCCAGCAGCTTGGGGCTTGGAGAGACCCAGTACTTC. The encoded protein is CASSLGLGETQYF.

V is TRBV6-4 and J is TRBJ2-1; 8 nucleotides align to TRBD2. CDR3 length: 15 amino acids. In germline, CDR1 is MRHNA, CDR2 SNTAGT. V lost 6 bases and J lost 4; bases outside the gene matches: 8. Here the CDR3 DNA reads TGTGCCAGCAGCGTCATAGCGGGATCGTACAATGAGCAGTTCTTC. Residues: CASSVIAGSYNEQFF.

The genes are TRBV5-1 and TRBJ2-2, with D possibly being TRBD1 (6 bases). Germline assignment: CDR1 SGHRS and CDR2 YFSETQ. V was pared by 3 bases and J by 2 bases, with 17 bases between. The CDR3 extends over 17 amino acids. The chain's CDR3 is CASSSRGGISNTGELFF. For the CDR3, the DNA is TGCGCCAGCAGCTCCCGAGGGGGAATCTCTAACACCGGGGAGCTGTTTTTT.

The chain couples TRBV5-4 to TRBJ2-3; the match to TRBD2 covers 9 bases. The V gene end was trimmed by 5 bases and the J gene end by 3 bases; junction bases not matched to a gene: 7. Germline values: CDR1 SGHNT, CDR2 YYREEE (reference sequence). CDR3 length: 15 amino acids. As DNA, the CDR3 is TGTGCCAGCAGGCCCCCGGGACTAGCAACAGATACGCAGTATTTT. Residues: CASRPPGLATDTQYF.

The chain joins TRBV30 to TRBJ1-5; D gene ambiguous. The length of the CDR3 is 13 residues. Trimming cost V 2 bases and J 0 bases, with 5 bases left between them. Per the germline V gene, CDR1 is GTSNPN and CDR2 is SVGIG (reference sequence). The CDR3 nucleotides read TGTGCCTGGAGTTTAACTAGCAATCAGCCCCAGCATTTT. Protein product: CAWSLTSNQPQHF.

V and J are TRBV19 and TRBJ2-1; TRBD2 matches at 7 bases. Germline assignment: CDR1 LNHDA and CDR2 SQIVND (reference sequence). V lost 3 bases, J lost 8 bases, and 13 bases stayed unmatched. This CDR3 has 16 residues. The CDR3 spells CASSMGGSSPRDEQFF. DNA for the CDR3: TGTGCCAGTAGTATGGGAGGGAGTTCACCCAGGGATGAGCAGTTCTTC.

This sequence joins TRBV10-1 and TRBJ2-5, with 8 bases that match TRBD2. Germline CDR1 reads WNHNN; CDR2 reads SYGVQD (reference sequence). There are 17 residues in the CDR3. J was trimmed by 5 bases and V by 4 bases; bases with no gene match: 15. The CDR3 here is CASSAYPRGAGPETQYF. CDR3 nucleotide sequence: TGCGCCAGCAGTGCCTATCCGCGGGGGGCAGGGCCGGAGACCCAGTACTTC.

The chain uses TRBV6-5 and TRBJ2-1; TRBD2 aligns across 13 bases. Germline trimming cut 5 bases from V and 8 bases from J; bases unmatched to any gene: 6. The CDR3 is 15 residues long. The germline V gene encodes CDR1 MNHEY and CDR2 SVGAGI. The CDR3 region is CASSTRTSGSDEQFF. CDR3 nucleotide sequence: TGTGCCAGCAGTACCCGGACTAGCGGGAGCGATGAGCAGTTCTTC.

The chain has TRBV4-1 and TRBJ2-5, with TRBD2 matching over 7 bases. After removal of 0 bases from V and 5 bases from J, the junction contained 3 bases not matched to a gene. The germline gives CDR1 MGHRA, CDR2 YSYEKL. CDR3 length: 14 residues. The CDR3 DNA reads TGCGCCAGCAGCCAAGAGGGGGGGTTGGAGACCCAGTACTTC. It codes for CASSQEGGLETQYF.

The gene calls are TRBV7-8 and TRBJ2-7; 11 nucleotides line up with TRBD1. Trimming at V came to 5 bases and at J to 3 bases, leaving 6 bases not matched to a gene. CDR1 and CDR2 (germline): SGHVS, FQNEAQ. The length of the CDR3 is 15 residues. The CDR3 region is CASSPWTGGSYEQYF. The CDR3 DNA is TGTGCCAGCAGCCCCTGGACAGGGGGCAGCTACGAGCAGTACTTC.

The chain employs TRBV13 and TRBJ2-5; no clear D gene. The DNA end favors TRBJ2-7, so the J call may be wrong. Per the germline V gene, CDR1 is PRHDT and CDR2 is FYEKMQ (reference sequence). This CDR3 is 13 amino acids long. CDR3: CASSLNLFYEQYF. DNA for the CDR3: TGTGCCAGCAGCCTAAATCTCTTCTACGAGCAGTACTTC.

This rearrangement joins TRBV9 to TRBJ2-7; 9 bases match TRBD1. The germline CDR1 and CDR2 sequences are SGDLS and YYNGEE. The CDR3 totals 13 residues. The junction had 4 bases not matched to a gene; V was cut back by 4 bases and J by 5 bases. The CDR3 is CASSRDREDEQYF. The CDR3 DNA sequence: TGTGCCAGCAGCCGGGACAGGGAGGACGAGCAGTACTTC.

This sequence joins TRBV18 and TRBJ2-3; D is unresolved. The CDR3 covers 12 residues. Trimming removed 5 bases at V and 0 bases at J, with 3 bases between. The V gene's germline CDR1 is KGHSH and CDR2 LQKENI. The CDR3 protein is CASSSSTDTQYF. CDR3 in DNA: TGTGCCAGCTCATCTAGCACAGATACGCAGTATTTT.

The rearrangement uses TRBV27 and TRBJ2-7; D uncertain. Trimming took off 0 bases at V and 0 bases at J, with 12 bases between the two ends. CDR3 length: 16 amino acids. CDR1 is MNHEY and CDR2 is SMNVEV in the germline V gene (reference sequence). In nucleotides, the CDR3 is TGTGCCAGCAGTTTATCGGGCAGCTTGAGCTCCTACGAGCAGTACTTC. As protein: CASSLSGSLSSYEQYF.

This chain uses TRBV10-2 with TRBJ1-1; D is perhaps TRBD1 (5 bases). There are 13 residues in the CDR3. Germline assignment: CDR1 WSHSY and CDR2 SAAADI. V shed 8 bases and J shed 3 bases, with 13 bases lying between them. The CDR3 loop is CASGLGEDTEAFF. For the CDR3, the DNA is TGCGCCAGCGGCTTAGGGGAAGACACTGAAGCTTTCTTT.

This chain uses TRBV5-6 with TRBJ2-3; no clear D. Germline V CDR1 and CDR2: SGHDT, YYEEEE. V was cut by 2 bases and J by 1 base, with 14 bases left in between. CDR3 length: 16 residues. The CDR3 loop reads CASSFGLRSRTDTQYF. The CDR3 region has the DNA TGTGCCAGCAGCTTCGGCTTACGGAGCCGCACAGATACGCAGTATTTT. The full variable domain, rest sourced from reference TRBV5-6 and TRBJ2-3, is DAGVTQSPTHLIKTRGQQVTLRCSPKSGHDTVSWYQQALGQGPQFIFQYYEEEERQRGNFPDRFSGHQFPNYSSELNVNALLLGDSALYLCASSFGLRSRTDTQYFGPGTRLTVL.